The present entry profiles one T cell receptor beta chain with its context. The antigen is not known. The sample is drawn from a study of shared clonotypes between healthy human individuals. Overall study context: For every donor, three CD4 naive, three CD4 memory, two CD8 naive and one CD8 memory plates were used. Study-level results: It was expected that sequencing depth would affect clonotype sharing among donors. The sole specimen, blood, was sampled, and tissue repertoires likely differ. Large depth notwithstanding, sorted-subset sequencing proved incomplete by rarefaction.

Germline CDR1 SGHVS, CDR2 FQNEAQ. This CDR3 has 16 amino acids. J gave up 1 base and V 5 bases, and 7 bases lay outside the gene matches. This table comes from immunoSEQ multiplex PCR, and its TCRdb copy is limited to in-frame clones, with some not included. This sample has 950,000 to 1,300,000 clones, with roughly 70% found just once. Sequenced material: memory CD4+ T cells sorted from blood. Subset here: CD45RA-negative fraction. This TCR derives from a man younger than 30 in good health. The V and J genes are TRBV7-8 and TRBJ1-4, with TRBD1 matching over 7 bases. CDR3 sequence reads: CASSKGQGGTNEKLFF. The DNA for the CDR3 is TGTGCCAGCAGCAAAGGGCAGGGGGGAACTAATGAAAAACTGTTTTTT.